These 31 T cell receptor beta chains share one sample of origin, sequenced in a study of low-dose radiotherapy and immunotherapy resistance in tumors. Gene-specific TRAV and TRBV primers were used for first-strand cDNA, covering alpha and beta chains. Amplification, which lasted around 20 PCR cycles, used a constant-region primer and V-primer adapter to amplify TCRs. TCRdb re-derived calls from the reads in MiXCR, one entry per CDR3 protein. The data show tens of thousands of distinct CDR3 sequences, with approximately 17% seen just once and 5.5% to 6% held by the top ten. Time point: before trial treatment. Sequencing was performed on PBMCs, taken before treatment. These receptor sequences come from a male donor with prostate cancer.

This clonotype was observed many times. The rearrangement uses TRBV4-3 and TRBJ1-6; D remains ambiguous. This CDR3 is 15 amino acids long. Looked up from germline, CDR1 is LGHNA and CDR2 is YSLEER. Between the trimmed V and J ends, which lost 0 bases and 6 bases, there was a span of 9 bases. CDR3 sequence reads: CASSQEFMGNSPLHF. The CDR3 DNA follows: TGCGCCAGCAGCCAAGAATTTATGGGTAATTCACCCCTCCACTTT.

Comment on this clonotype: A far more abundant clone sits one base away, making this likely a read error. The chain joins TRBV7-9 to TRBJ2-1; D gene uncertain. Trimming shortened V by 2 bases and J by 11 bases, and 10 bases separated the two germline ends. The V gene's germline CDR1 is SEHNR and CDR2 FQNEAQ (reference sequence). This CDR3 spans 12 amino acids. The CDR3 here is CASSLSDTQQFF. DNA for the CDR3: TGTGCCAGCAGCTTATCTGACACCCAGCAGTTCTTC.

This clonotype was seen many times. A read error may account for a junction end that differs from germline. The V call is TRBV18, the J call TRBJ2-1; either TRBD1 or TRBD2 may fit D (6 bases each). Germline CDR1 reads KGHSH; CDR2 reads LQKENI. This CDR3 has 13 residues. CDR3 in amino acids: CASSRAAEGVSGF. The CDR3 DNA reads TGTGCCAGCTCACGTGCCGCGGAGGGGGTATCGGGATTC.

The chain employs TRBV9 and TRBJ1-5; D remains ambiguous. V lost 0 bases to trimming and J lost 3 bases, with 13 bases between them. The CDR3 totals 16 residues. The V gene's germline CDR1 is SGDLS and CDR2 YYNGEE. CDR3 sequence (DNA): TGTGCCAGCAGCGTAGAACCGGGAAGCTTCAATCAGCCCCAGCATTTT. This gives the protein CASSVEPGSFNQPQHF.

This clonotype was counted ten times or more. V usage is TRBV2 and J usage is TRBJ2-5; 11 bases agree with TRBD1. With 5 bases clipped from V and 5 bases from J, the junction kept 4 bases outside the gene matches. This CDR3 has 14 residues. Germline V lookup: CDR1 SNHLY, CDR2 FYNNEI. CDR3 amino acids: CASSRDRGSETQYF. The CDR3, as DNA: TGTGCCAGCAGTAGGGACAGGGGGAGCGAGACCCAGTACTTC.

This chain links TRBV7-8 with TRBJ2-5; no clear D gene. Per the germline V gene, CDR1 is SGHVS and CDR2 is FQNEAQ. The CDR3 contains 14 residues. V was trimmed by 5 bases and J by 2 bases, leaving 12 bases between them. CDR3 nucleotides: TGTGCCAGCAGCCACCGGCGGCAGCAAGAGACCCAGTACTTC. Residues: CASSHRRQQETQYF.

This clonotype was found many times. This sequence joins TRBV6-5 and TRBJ2-1, with TRBD2 matching 8 bases. The CDR3 is 15 residues long. Germline lookup yields CDR1 MNHEY and CDR2 SVGAGI. Trimming cost V 0 bases and J 12 bases; bases outside gene matches: 10. CDR3 sequence reads: CASSYSAGRGSGQFF. CDR3 coding DNA: TGTGCCAGCAGTTACTCCGCCGGGAGGGGGTCTGGGCAGTTCTTC.

Many counts were recorded for this clonotype. The V and J genes are TRBV6-1 and TRBJ2-2, with D unresolved. V was shortened by 3 bases and J by 1 base, with 9 bases between the two germline ends. The CDR3 spans 15 residues. Germline V CDR1 and CDR2: MNHNS, SASEGT. DNA for the CDR3: TGTGCCAGCAGTGATGTACCTAAGAACACCGGGGAGCTGTTTTTT. The encoded protein is CASSDVPKNTGELFF.

This clonotype was seen repeatedly, ten times or more. The chain joins TRBV6-5 to TRBJ1-2; D ambiguous. This CDR3 spans 15 amino acids. From germline, CDR1 is MNHEY and CDR2 SVGAGI. V lost 4 bases to trimming and J lost 8 bases, with 20 bases between them. CDR3 sequence (DNA): TGTGCCAGCAGTTCCCAGGCGACCTCTCTAGGAGGCTACACCTTC. Translating gives CASSSQATSLGGYTF.

There are many counts of this clonotype. The V call is TRBV4-2, the J call TRBJ2-2, with D tentatively TRBD2 (5 bases). This CDR3 region has 15 residues. Germline CDR1 is LGHNA and CDR2 is YNFKEQ. Trimming cost V 0 bases and J 5 bases, with 10 bases left between them. The CDR3 DNA reads TGTGCCAGCAGCCAAGATGCAGGCGGGACCGGGGAGCTGTTTTTT. This translates into CASSQDAGGTGELFF.

This clonotype was counted at least ten times. This chain joins TRBV24-1 and TRBJ2-7, with 11 bases that match TRBD1. The CDR3 spans 14 residues. Germline loops: CDR1 KGHDR, CDR2 SFDVKD. J was trimmed by 4 bases and V by 7 bases; bases with no gene match: 5. This chain's CDR3 is CATRDRGQRYEQYF. The CDR3, as DNA: TGTGCCACCAGGGACAGGGGGCAGCGATACGAGCAGTACTTC.

This clonotype was picked up many times. The CDR3: CSARVQPSSYEQYF. CDR3 sequence (DNA): TGCAGTGCTAGAGTACAGCCGAGCTCCTACGAGCAGTACTTC. The rearrangement links TRBV20-1 to TRBJ2-7; D is unresolved. The CDR3 is 14 amino acids. Germline assignment: CDR1 DFQATT and CDR2 SNEGSKA (reference sequence). V was shortened by 1 base and J by 0 bases, with 10 bases between the two germline ends.

This clonotype was counted at least ten times. The rearrangement joins TRBV29-1 to TRBJ2-2; D unclear. The V gene lost 5 bases and the J gene lost 1 base, with 11 bases spanning the gap. This CDR3 region has 14 residues. CDR1 SQVTM and CDR2 ANQGSEA come from the germline V gene. CDR3 nucleotides: TGCAGCGTTCCCGTCAGAGGGAACACCGGGGAGCTGTTTTTT. It yields the protein CSVPVRGNTGELFF.

In this sample, this clonotype turned up many times. The V gene is TRBV29-1, the J gene TRBJ2-4; D is perhaps TRBD1 (6 bases). V lost 6 bases, J lost 0 bases, and 9 bases lay in between. The V gene's germline CDR1 is SQVTM and CDR2 ANQGSEA. There are 13 residues in the CDR3. The DNA for the CDR3 is TGCAGCGTGGGACATATAGCCAAAAACATTCAGTACTTC. Amino acids: CSVGHIAKNIQYF.

This clonotype was recorded at least ten times. The rearrangement joins TRBV28 to TRBJ1-2; TRBD1 might be the D (6 bases). This CDR3 has 13 residues. The germline gives CDR1 MDHEN, CDR2 SYDVKM. V lost 3 bases to trimming and J lost 7 bases, with 12 bases between them. In nucleotides, the CDR3 is TGTGCCAGCAGTTTTAGGGGGGGGGCTGGCTACACCTTC. Protein sequence: CASSFRGGAGYTF.

Ten or more counts support this clonotype. The V call is TRBV11-2, the J call TRBJ2-7; TRBD1 matches 7 bases. The CDR3 contains 15 residues. The junction had 8 bases not matched to a gene; V was cut back by 0 bases and J by 6 bases. Germline loops: CDR1 SGHAT, CDR2 FQNNGV. The CDR3 sequence is CASSLDPGTVSEQYF. In DNA form, the CDR3 reads TGTGCCAGCAGCTTAGATCCCGGGACAGTATCCGAGCAGTACTTC.

The V gene is TRBV28, the J gene TRBJ2-3; 7 nucleotides line up with TRBD1. The CDR3 sequence is 14 residues long. The J segment lost 2 bases and the V segment lost 10 bases, leaving 9 bases of the junction unmatched. Germline lookup yields CDR1 MDHEN and CDR2 SYDVKM. The DNA of the CDR3 is TGTGCCACCACCCCAGGGACAGCCACAGATACGCAGTATTTT. The encoded protein is CATTPGTATDTQYF.

This clonotype showed up many times. The chain carries TRBV25-1 and TRBJ2-3; TRBD2 matches 8 bases. CDR1 is MGHDK, CDR2 SYGVNS, per germline. J was trimmed by 4 bases and V by 1 base; bases with no gene match: 7. The CDR3 is 16 amino acids. CDR3 in DNA: TGTGCCAGCAGTGAATTCGGCGGGAGGTCGGCAGATACGCAGTATTTT. Protein: CASSEFGGRSADTQYF.

This clonotype has a count of ten or more. The rearrangement links TRBV30 to TRBJ1-6, with D tentatively TRBD1 (6 bases). Germline V lookup: CDR1 GTSNPN, CDR2 SVGIG (reference sequence). The CDR3 runs to 15 residues. V lost 3 bases and J 5 bases, leaving 14 bases between the germline ends. Here the CDR3 DNA reads TGTGCCTGGAGGGGGGCGAAAGGAAATAATTCACCCCTCCACTTT. Amino acids: CAWRGAKGNNSPLHF.

The J gene is TRBJ2-5, the V gene TRBV6-6; D gene ambiguous. Trimming removed 1 base from V and 8 bases from J, with 8 bases in between. The CDR3 length is 12 residues. Germline values: CDR1 MNHNY, CDR2 SVGAGI (reference sequence). In nucleotides, the CDR3 is TGTGCCAGCAGTTACTTACGAGAAACCCAGTACTTC. Residues: CASSYLRETQYF.

This clonotype appeared many times. CDR3 DNA sequence: TGCAGTGCAACCCCCGGGACAGCGAACACCGGGGAGCTGTTTTTT. Protein product: CSATPGTANTGELFF. The rearrangement joins TRBV20-1 to TRBJ2-2; 7 nucleotides agree with TRBD1. Per germline, CDR1 DFQATT and CDR2 SNEGSKA (reference sequence). The ends lost 6 bases at V and 0 bases at J; junction bases unmatched: 7. This CDR3 is 15 amino acids long.

This clonotype was detected many times. The CDR3 loop is CASRLLAGYQETQYF. The CDR3 region has the DNA TGTGCCAGCAGACTACTAGCGGGGTACCAAGAGACCCAGTACTTC. V is TRBV6-2 or TRBV6-3 and J is TRBJ2-5, with 10 bases that match TRBD2. The CDR3 runs 15 residues. With 6 bases clipped from V and 0 bases from J, the junction kept 4 bases outside the gene matches. CDR1 and CDR2 from the germline V gene are MNHEY and SVGEGT.

This clonotype was picked up a small number of times. V is TRBV7-9 and J is TRBJ2-1; the D is unclear. V was trimmed by 1 base and J by 6 bases, leaving 7 bases between them. CDR3 length: 13 residues. CDR1 SEHNR and CDR2 FQNEAQ come from the germline V gene (reference sequence). The CDR3 DNA reads as TGTGCCAGCAGCTTAGACGGTAGCAATGAGCAGTTCTTC. This encodes CASSLDGSNEQFF.

This clonotype was seen at least ten times. The rearrangement uses TRBV3-1 and TRBJ1-2, with TRBD1 matching 9 bases. The germline V gene encodes CDR1 LGHDT and CDR2 YNNKEL (reference sequence). With V trimmed by 3 bases and J by 10 bases, 12 bases remained unmatched. The CDR3 length is 15 residues. DNA of the CDR3: TGTGCCAGCAGCCACCAAACCGGGACAGGGTTATCCTACACCTTC. This sequence encodes CASSHQTGTGLSYTF.

This clonotype was detected many times. The chain recombines TRBV7-2 with TRBJ2-2; D is unresolved. This CDR3 is built from 12 residues. Trimming pared 2 bases from V and 5 bases from J, leaving 3 bases between. Germline CDR1 reads SGHTA; CDR2 reads FQGNSA. The CDR3 DNA follows: TGTGCCAGCAGCTTACCTACCGGGGAGCTGTTTTTT. Residues: CASSLPTGELFF. The variable domain in full, completed from reference TRBV7-2 and TRBJ2-2, reads GAGVSQSPSNKVTEKGKDVELRCDPISGHTALYWYRQSLGQGLEFLIYFQGNSAPDKSGLPSDRFSAERTGGSVSTLTIQRTQQEDSAVYLCASSLPTGELFFGEGSRLTVL.

This clonotype was observed a handful of times. This chain links TRBV20-1 with TRBJ1-2; 7 bases match TRBD1. There are 14 residues in the CDR3. The germline CDR1 and CDR2 sequences are DFQATT and SNEGSKA (reference sequence). V lost 6 bases, J lost 8 bases, and 15 bases stayed unmatched. In nucleotides, the CDR3 is TGCAGTGCCAATATACAGGGACAGCCTTACGGCTACACCTTC. It specifies CSANIQGQPYGYTF.

Points on this clonotype: This likely came from a read error, as a far larger clone is one base away. The chain recombines TRBV3-1 with TRBJ2-1, with 11 bases matching TRBD1. The ends lost 4 bases at V and 13 bases at J; junction bases unmatched: 18. Germline CDR1 LGHDT, CDR2 YNNKEL (reference sequence). The CDR3 is 17 residues long. CDR3 sequence reads: CASSPDRGQTDQETQFF. Here the CDR3 DNA reads TGTGCCAGCAGCCCGGACAGGGGGCAAACGGACCAAGAGACCCAGTTCTTC.

A note on this clonotype: This may come from a read error, since a much larger clone is one base off. The genes are TRBV21-1 and TRBJ1-2. TRBV21-1 is noted as a pseudogene. There are 14 residues in the CDR3. The CDR3 is CVSISSRTDYGYTF. The CDR3 DNA follows: TGTGTCAGCATTTCCAGCAGGACCGACTATGGCTACACCTTC.

Concerning this clonotype: With only one base between it and a far larger clone, this is likely a read error. The chain joins TRBV5-1 to TRBJ2-5; D is possibly TRBD2 (7 bases). This CDR3 region has 17 residues. V was clipped by 0 bases and J by 10 bases, with 25 bases between them. The germline gives CDR1 SGHRS, CDR2 YFSETQ. This CDR3 is CASSLDGGGGSATVQYF. The CDR3 bases are TGCGCCAGCAGCTTGGATGGGGGCGGGGGCTCGGCAACCGTCCAGTACTTC.

This rearrangement joins TRBV12-3 or TRBV12-4 to TRBJ2-1; D might be TRBD2 (5 bases). V lost 7 bases and J 3 bases, leaving 16 bases between the germline ends. This CDR3 spans 15 amino acids. CDR3 region: CASTTPGTGYNEQFF. CDR3 coding DNA: TGTGCCAGCACCACACCGGGAACTGGCTACAATGAGCAGTTCTTC.

This clonotype was counted ten times or more. V is TRBV20-1 and J is TRBJ1-6; a possible D gene is TRBD1 (5 bases). Germline loops: CDR1 DFQATT, CDR2 SNEGSKA (reference sequence). V was trimmed by 0 bases and J by 0 bases, leaving 9 bases between them. The CDR3 loop spans 16 amino acids. In nucleotides, the CDR3 is TGCAGTGCTAGAGATTGGGGGAGCTCCTATAATTCACCCCTCCACTTT. Residues: CSARDWGSSYNSPLHF.